What follows are 20 T cell receptor beta chains derived from one specimen sequenced in a study of a mutant IDH1 vaccine in newly diagnosed glioma. The protocol was immunoSEQ multiplex PCR, while the TCRdb copy is restricted to in-frame clones and leaves out a portion. The sample shows roughly 110,000 clones, around 90% of them seen only once. The time point was: week 11, during vaccination. Vaccinated patients received 300 ug of mutant IDH1 20-mer peptide per dose, with topical imiquimod. Their cognate antigens are unknown. This material consisted of PBMCs, taken from a glioma patient whose treatment included an IDH1 peptide vaccine. Every receptor here comes from a woman in her 50s with glioma.

The V and J genes are TRBV5-1 and TRBJ2-1; the match to TRBD2 covers 9 bases. There are 19 residues in the CDR3. The V gene's germline CDR1 is SGHRS and CDR2 YFSETQ. After removal of 2 bases from V and 0 bases from J, the junction contained 12 bases not matched to a gene. The chain's CDR3 is CASSFSREGLKSSYNEQFF. CDR3 nucleotides: TGCGCCAGCAGCTTCTCGCGGGAGGGCCTAAAGAGCTCCTACAATGAGCAGTTCTTC.

This chain joins TRBV7-9 and TRBJ2-1; 10 bases match TRBD2. V lost 2 bases and J lost 8; bases outside the gene matches: 6. The CDR3 is 15 amino acids. Germline V gene sequence: CDR1 SEHNR, CDR2 FQNEAQ (reference sequence). CDR3 DNA: TGTGCCAGCAGCTTAAAACTAGCGGGATGGGATGAGCAGTTCTTC. Translated: CASSLKLAGWDEQFF.

The rearrangement joins TRBV28 to TRBJ2-1; either TRBD1 or TRBD2 may fit D (5 bases each). CDR3 length: 15 amino acids. V lost 6 bases to trimming and J lost 2 bases, with 14 bases between them. In germline, CDR1 is MDHEN, CDR2 SYDVKM. CDR3 protein: CASRKRDGAYNEQFF. The CDR3 nucleotides are TGTGCCAGCAGAAAACGGGACGGAGCCTACAATGAGCAGTTCTTC. Complete variable domain (other parts from reference TRBV28 and TRBJ2-1): DVKVTQSSRYLVKRTGEKVFLECVQDMDHENMFWYRQDPGLGLRLIYFSYDVKMKEKGDIPEGYSVSREKKERFSLILESASTNQTSMYLCASRKRDGAYNEQFFGPGTRLTVL.

This clone is a singleton in its sample. This chain links TRBV6-1 with TRBJ2-4; D might be TRBD1 (6 bases). The germline V gene encodes CDR1 MNHNS and CDR2 SASEGT. The CDR3 length is 15 residues. V dropped 6 bases and J dropped 4 bases, with 16 bases sitting between them. The CDR3: CASRGQTSQKNIQYF. CDR3 DNA sequence: TGTGCCAGCAGAGGACAGACAAGCCAAAAAAACATTCAGTACTTC.

The CDR3 loop reads CASSSPAAGSHNYGYTF. As DNA, the CDR3 is TGTGCCAGCAGCTCTCCAGCCGCAGGGAGCCATAACTATGGCTACACCTTC. V and J are TRBV7-8 and TRBJ1-2, with D possibly TRBD1 on 5 matching bases. The CDR3 runs 17 residues. The germline V and J ends were trimmed by 4 bases and 1 base, with 19 bases remaining between them. Germline lookup yields CDR1 SGHVS and CDR2 FQNEAQ. The full variable domain, with the rest looked up from reference TRBV7-8 and TRBJ1-2, is GAGVSQSPRYKVAKRGQDVALRCDPISGHVSLFWYQQALGQGPEFLTYFQNEAQLDKSGLPSDRFFAERPEGSVSTLKIQRTQQEDSAVYLCASSSPAAGSHNYGYTFGSGTRLTVV.

The V and J genes are TRBV27 and TRBJ2-5, with 8 nucleotides matching TRBD1. Per germline, CDR1 MNHEY and CDR2 SMNVEV (reference sequence). J gave up 5 bases and V 6 bases, and 11 bases lay outside the gene matches. The CDR3 has 15 residues. The CDR3 here is CASRLHRGLGETQYF. CDR3 DNA: TGTGCCAGCAGACTTCACAGGGGGTTGGGGGAGACCCAGTACTTC.

The rearrangement uses TRBV28 and TRBJ2-7, with D maybe TRBD1 (5 bases). The CDR3 is 13 amino acids. The V end lost 2 bases, the J end lost 7 bases, and 12 bases lay between the germline ends. Germline V gene sequence: CDR1 MDHEN, CDR2 SYDVKM. CDR3 loop: CASSLTGDIEQYF. DNA for the CDR3: TGTGCCAGCAGTTTAACAGGTGATATAGAGCAGTACTTC.

The chain couples TRBV9 to TRBJ2-2; the match to TRBD1 covers 8 bases. CDR1 and CDR2 (germline): SGDLS, YYNGEE. V was pared by 2 bases and J by 0 bases, with 3 bases of the junction left unmatched. This CDR3 region has 16 residues. The CDR3, as DNA: TGTGCCAGCAGCGTTCGGACAGGGCCGAACACCGGGGAGCTGTTTTTT. Translation: CASSVRTGPNTGELFF.

The chain links TRBV7-2 to TRBJ2-1, with D possibly being TRBD1 (6 bases). Trimming shortened V by 3 bases and J by 5 bases, and 8 bases separated the two germline ends. The germline V gene has CDR1 SGHTA and CDR2 FQGNSA. This CDR3 spans 13 amino acids. CDR3 sequence reads: CASSFDRHNEQFF. In nucleotides, the CDR3 is TGTGCCAGCAGCTTCGACAGGCACAATGAGCAGTTCTTC.

The chain couples TRBV11-2 to TRBJ2-3; the match to TRBD2 covers 7 bases. With 1 base clipped from V and 4 bases from J, the junction kept 2 bases outside the gene matches. This CDR3 region has 14 residues. CDR1 and CDR2 (germline): SGHAT, FQNNGV. CDR3 nucleotide sequence: TGTGCCAGCAGCTTAGGGACTAGGGCAGATACGCAGTATTTT. Protein sequence: CASSLGTRADTQYF.

This clone was counted only a few times. The chain couples TRBV7-3 to TRBJ2-2; the D gene is possibly TRBD1 (6 bases). Germline V gene sequence: CDR1 SGHTA, CDR2 FQGTGA. The V gene lost 3 bases and the J gene lost 3 bases, with 8 bases spanning the gap. The CDR3 covers 14 residues. CDR3: CASSFGTHTGELFF. CDR3 nucleotide sequence: TGTGCCAGCAGCTTCGGGACACACACCGGGGAGCTGTTTTTT.

The rearrangement uses TRBV9 and TRBJ2-1, with 14 positions matching TRBD2. The V gene's germline CDR1 is SGDLS and CDR2 YYNGEE. This CDR3 has 19 residues. Unmatched junction bases numbered 10, after V lost 1 base and J lost 4 bases. The CDR3 here is CASSVSGSGLAGAYNEQFF. The DNA of the CDR3 is TGTGCCAGCAGCGTATCGGGATCGGGACTAGCGGGGGCATACAATGAGCAGTTCTTC. The full variable domain, with the rest looked up from reference TRBV9 and TRBJ2-1, is DSGVTQTPKHLITATGQRVTLRCSPRSGDLSVYWYQQSLDQGLQFLIQYYNGEERAKGNILERFSAQQFPDLHSELNLSSLELGDSALYFCASSVSGSGLAGAYNEQFFGPGTRLTVL.

The chain employs TRBV28 and TRBJ2-7, with 7 bases aligning to TRBD1. This CDR3 contains 16 residues. Germline lookup yields CDR1 MDHEN and CDR2 SYDVKM. V lost 8 bases, J lost 1 base, and 14 bases stayed unmatched. This CDR3 is CASLRSPDRASYEQYF. Written as DNA, the CDR3 is TGTGCCAGCCTCCGCTCTCCAGACAGGGCTTCCTACGAGCAGTACTTC.

V gene TRBV10-1 combines with J gene TRBJ2-5, with D possibly TRBD1 on 5 matching bases. The CDR3 extends over 14 amino acids. Germline V gene data show CDR1 as WNHNN and CDR2 as SYGVQD (reference sequence). V dropped 0 bases and J dropped 5 bases, with 10 bases sitting between them. The CDR3, as DNA: TGCGCCAGCAGTGAGTCACAGGCAGGCGAGACCCAGTACTTC. It codes for CASSESQAGETQYF.

This chain connects TRBV28 to TRBJ2-2, with no clear D. The V gene's germline CDR1 is MDHEN and CDR2 SYDVKM. Trimming shortened V by 3 bases and J by 0 bases, and 11 bases separated the two germline ends. This CDR3 contains 16 residues. The CDR3 protein is CASSFGQKANTGELFF. The CDR3 region has the DNA TGTGCCAGCAGTTTTGGGCAGAAGGCGAACACCGGGGAGCTGTTTTTT. Full variable domain (rest looked up from reference TRBV28 and TRBJ2-2): DVKVTQSSRYLVKRTGEKVFLECVQDMDHENMFWYRQDPGLGLRLIYFSYDVKMKEKGDIPEGYSVSREKKERFSLILESASTNQTSMYLCASSFGQKANTGELFFGEGSRLTVL.

V gene TRBV5-1 combines with J gene TRBJ2-1, with TRBD2 matching 11 bases. The CDR3 has 16 amino acids. V was pared by 4 bases and J by 4 bases, with 7 bases of the junction left unmatched. From germline, CDR1 is SGHRS and CDR2 YFSETQ. The DNA for the CDR3 is TGCGCCAGCAGCAAGACCGGGACTAGCGGTTACAATGAGCAGTTCTTC. Translating gives CASSKTGTSGYNEQFF.

V and J are TRBV6-5 and TRBJ2-7; 10 bases are a match to TRBD2. Germline-derived CDR1 and CDR2 are MNHEY and SVGAGI. The junction had 3 bases not matched to a gene; V was cut back by 6 bases and J by 1 base. The CDR3 runs to 14 residues. CDR3 nucleotide sequence: TGTGCCAGCAGCCCGACTAGCGGGTCCTACGAGCAGTACTTC. Amino acids: CASSPTSGSYEQYF.

This clone showed up just once. The chain combines TRBV5-1 with TRBJ2-1; 8 bases agree with TRBD1. The CDR3 has 15 amino acids. V lost 4 bases and J lost 7; bases outside the gene matches: 10. Per germline, CDR1 SGHRS and CDR2 YFSETQ. CDR3 in DNA: TGCGCCAGCAGCCAAACAGGGGGGACGTTTAATGAGCAGTTCTTC. It codes for CASSQTGGTFNEQFF.

V gene TRBV11-2 combines with J gene TRBJ2-7; the match to TRBD2 covers 9 bases. There are 15 residues in the CDR3. V shed 0 bases and J 5 bases; nucleotides not matched to a gene: 5. Germline CDR1 and CDR2: SGHAT and FQNNGV. The CDR3 DNA sequence: TGTGCCAGCAGCTTAGATGAAGGACTAGCGAACGAGCAGTACTTC. Its protein is CASSLDEGLANEQYF.

The V call is TRBV6-5, the J call TRBJ2-3; D is uncertain. Germline CDR1 reads MNHEY; CDR2 reads SVGAGI. This CDR3 region has 15 residues. Trimming removed 6 bases at V and 4 bases at J, with 17 bases between. The CDR3 DNA reads TGTGCCAGCAGGCACCGGGTCCTTTCCCCAGATACGCAGTATTTT. Translation: CASRHRVLSPDTQYF.